This T cell receptor (beta chain) was identified in a study of shared clonotypes between healthy human individuals. General study findings and limits: When compared with the clonotypes that were shared by all four sorted-subset donors, the non-shared clonotypes turned out to have lower generation probabilities.

The CDR3 contains 16 residues. V lost 5 bases to trimming and J lost 8 bases; unmatched junction nucleotides: 10. Germline-derived CDR1 and CDR2 are MDHEN and SYDVKM. Naive CD8 cells, CD45RO-negative and positively selected for CCR7, excluded terminally differentiated effector memory CD45RA+ cells. Sequenced by immunoSEQ multiplex PCR; TCRdb stores in-frame clones only, minus some. The sample shows over 2,000,000 clones, 85% to 95% of them seen only once. This clone turned up a few times. Its matching antigen is unknown. The TCR was taken from a man between 18 and 35 years old in good health. Some clones in this sample may be carry-over from other donors' samples. Sequenced sample: naive CD8+ T cells from PBMCs. The chain combines TRBV28 with TRBJ1-4, with 11 bases that match TRBD1. The CDR3 region is CASSPLHRDRGEKLFF. CDR3 sequence (DNA): TGTGCCAGCAGTCCTCTCCACCGGGACAGGGGGGAAAAACTGTTTTTT.